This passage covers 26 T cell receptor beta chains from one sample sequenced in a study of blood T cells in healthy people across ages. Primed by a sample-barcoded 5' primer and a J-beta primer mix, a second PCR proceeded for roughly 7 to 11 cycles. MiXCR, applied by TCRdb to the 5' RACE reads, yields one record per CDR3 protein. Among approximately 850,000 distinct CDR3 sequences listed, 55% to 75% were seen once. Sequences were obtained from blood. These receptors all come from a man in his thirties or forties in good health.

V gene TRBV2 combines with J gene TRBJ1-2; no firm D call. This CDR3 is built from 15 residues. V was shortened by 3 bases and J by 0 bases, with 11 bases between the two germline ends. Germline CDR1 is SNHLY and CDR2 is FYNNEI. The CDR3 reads CASSDQLLANYGYTF. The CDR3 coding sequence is TGTGCCAGCAGTGATCAACTCCTAGCTAACTATGGCTACACCTTC. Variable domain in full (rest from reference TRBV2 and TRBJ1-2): EPEVTQTPSHQVTQMGQEVILRCVPISNHLYFYWYRQILGQKVEFLVSFYNNEISEKSEIFDDQFSVERPDGSNFTLKIRSTKLEDSAMYFCASSDQLLANYGYTFGSGTRLTVV.

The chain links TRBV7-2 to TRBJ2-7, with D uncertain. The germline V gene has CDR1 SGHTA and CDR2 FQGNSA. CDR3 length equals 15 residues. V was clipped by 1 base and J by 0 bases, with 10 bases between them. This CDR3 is CASSLGLGVSYEQYF. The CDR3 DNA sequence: TGTGCCAGCAGCTTAGGTCTCGGAGTCTCCTACGAGCAGTACTTC.

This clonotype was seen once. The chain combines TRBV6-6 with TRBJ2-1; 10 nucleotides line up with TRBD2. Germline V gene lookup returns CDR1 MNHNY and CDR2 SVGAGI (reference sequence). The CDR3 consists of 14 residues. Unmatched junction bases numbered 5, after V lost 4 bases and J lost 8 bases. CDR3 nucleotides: TGTGCCAGCAGTTCTCCCCTAGCGGGGGATGAGCAGTTCTTC. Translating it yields CASSSPLAGDEQFF.

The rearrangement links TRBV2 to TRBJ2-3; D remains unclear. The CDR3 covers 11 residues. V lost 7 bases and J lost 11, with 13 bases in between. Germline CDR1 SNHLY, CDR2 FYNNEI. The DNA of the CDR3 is TGTGCCAGCAAACAAGGGCGGCTGCAGTATTTT. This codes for CASKQGRLQYF.

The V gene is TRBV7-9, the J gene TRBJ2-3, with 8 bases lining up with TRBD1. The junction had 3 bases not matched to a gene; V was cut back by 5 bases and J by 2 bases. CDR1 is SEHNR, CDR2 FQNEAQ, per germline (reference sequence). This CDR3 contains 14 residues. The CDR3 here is CASSVGQVTDTQYF. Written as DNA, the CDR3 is TGTGCCAGCAGCGTGGGACAGGTCACAGATACGCAGTATTTT.

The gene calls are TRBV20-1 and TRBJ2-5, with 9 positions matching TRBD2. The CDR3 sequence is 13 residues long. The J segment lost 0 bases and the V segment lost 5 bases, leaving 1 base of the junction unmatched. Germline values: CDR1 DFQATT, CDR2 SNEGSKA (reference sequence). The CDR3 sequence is CSARGGDQETQYF. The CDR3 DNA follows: TGCAGTGCTCGCGGGGGGGACCAAGAGACCCAGTACTTC.

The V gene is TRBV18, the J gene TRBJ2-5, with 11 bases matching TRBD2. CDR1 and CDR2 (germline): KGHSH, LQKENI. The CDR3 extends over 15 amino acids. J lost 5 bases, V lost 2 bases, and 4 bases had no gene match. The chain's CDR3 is CASSPTSGSRETQYF. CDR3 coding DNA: TGTGCCAGCTCACCAACTAGCGGGAGCCGGGAGACCCAGTACTTC.

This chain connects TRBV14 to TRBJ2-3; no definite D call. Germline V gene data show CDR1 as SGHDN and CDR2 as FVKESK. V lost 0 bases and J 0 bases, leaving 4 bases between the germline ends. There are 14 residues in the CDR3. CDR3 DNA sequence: TGTGCCAGCAGCCAAGAATTAAGCACAGATACGCAGTATTTT. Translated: CASSQELSTDTQYF.

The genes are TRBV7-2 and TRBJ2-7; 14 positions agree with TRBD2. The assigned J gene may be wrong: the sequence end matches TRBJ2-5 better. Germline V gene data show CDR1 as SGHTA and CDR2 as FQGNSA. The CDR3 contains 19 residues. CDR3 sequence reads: CASSLGPRLAGGPRETQYF. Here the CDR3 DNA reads TGTGCCAGCAGCTTAGGCCCAAGACTAGCGGGAGGGCCTAGGGAGACCCAGTACTTC.

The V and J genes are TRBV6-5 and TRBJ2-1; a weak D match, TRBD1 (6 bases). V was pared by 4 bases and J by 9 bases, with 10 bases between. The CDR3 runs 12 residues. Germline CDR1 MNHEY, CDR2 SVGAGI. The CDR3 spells CASSSRGFEQFF. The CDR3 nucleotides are TGTGCCAGCAGTTCCAGGGGATTTGAGCAGTTCTTC.

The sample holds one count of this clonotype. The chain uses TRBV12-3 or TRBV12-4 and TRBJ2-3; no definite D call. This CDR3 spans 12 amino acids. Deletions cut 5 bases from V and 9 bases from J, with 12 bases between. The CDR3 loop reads CASSREPETQYF. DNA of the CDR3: TGTGCCAGCAGTCGCGAGCCGGAGACGCAGTATTTT.

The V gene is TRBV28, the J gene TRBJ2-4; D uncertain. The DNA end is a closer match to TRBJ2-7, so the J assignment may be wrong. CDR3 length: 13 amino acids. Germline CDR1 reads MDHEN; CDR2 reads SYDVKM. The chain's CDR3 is CASEAPFTYEQYF. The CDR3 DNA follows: TGTGCCAGCGAGGCGCCTTTTACTTACGAGCAGTACTTC.

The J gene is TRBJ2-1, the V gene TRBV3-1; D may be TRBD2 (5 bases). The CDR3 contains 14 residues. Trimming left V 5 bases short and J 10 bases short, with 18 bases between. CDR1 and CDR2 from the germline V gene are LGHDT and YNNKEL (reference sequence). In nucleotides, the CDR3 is TGTGCCAGCAGCAAAACGAGTGACTACGCGGAGCAGTTCTTC. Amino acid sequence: CASSKTSDYAEQFF.

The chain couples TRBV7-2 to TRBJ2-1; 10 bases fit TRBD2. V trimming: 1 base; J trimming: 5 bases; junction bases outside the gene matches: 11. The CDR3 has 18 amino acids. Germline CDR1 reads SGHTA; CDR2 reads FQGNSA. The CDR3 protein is CASSLGLAGAPGDNEQFF. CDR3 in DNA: TGTGCCAGCAGCTTAGGGCTAGCGGGGGCACCGGGGGACAATGAGCAGTTCTTC.

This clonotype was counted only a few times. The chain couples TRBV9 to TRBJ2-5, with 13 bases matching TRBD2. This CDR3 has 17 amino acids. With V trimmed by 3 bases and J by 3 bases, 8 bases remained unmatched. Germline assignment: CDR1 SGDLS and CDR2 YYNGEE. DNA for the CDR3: TGTGCCAGCAGCGCCCGGACTAGCGGGAGTTCAGAAGAGACCCAGTACTTC. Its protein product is CASSARTSGSSEETQYF. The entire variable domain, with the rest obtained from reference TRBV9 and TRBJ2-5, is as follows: DSGVTQTPKHLITATGQRVTLRCSPRSGDLSVYWYQQSLDQGLQFLIQYYNGEERAKGNILERFSAQQFPDLHSELNLSSLELGDSALYFCASSARTSGSSEETQYFGPGTRLLVL.

This CDR3 is CASSNSGRPQETQYF. The CDR3, as DNA: TGTGCCAGCAGTAATAGCGGGAGGCCACAAGAGACCCAGTACTTC. The chain has TRBV9 and TRBJ2-5; 10 nucleotides align to TRBD2. V dropped 5 bases and J dropped 2; count of bases not matched to a gene: 6. Germline V gene sequence: CDR1 SGDLS, CDR2 YYNGEE. The CDR3 runs 15 residues. The entire variable domain, with the rest obtained from reference TRBV9 and TRBJ2-5, is as follows: DSGVTQTPKHLITATGQRVTLRCSPRSGDLSVYWYQQSLDQGLQFLIQYYNGEERAKGNILERFSAQQFPDLHSELNLSSLELGDSALYFCASSNSGRPQETQYFGPGTRLLVL.

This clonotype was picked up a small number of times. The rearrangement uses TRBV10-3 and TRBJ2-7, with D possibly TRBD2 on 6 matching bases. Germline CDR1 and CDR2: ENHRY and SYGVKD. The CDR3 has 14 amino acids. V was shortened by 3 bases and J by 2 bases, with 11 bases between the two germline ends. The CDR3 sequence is CAISDMRGPYEQYF. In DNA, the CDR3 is TGTGCCATCAGTGATATGCGGGGCCCCTACGAGCAGTACTTC.

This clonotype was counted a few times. DNA of the CDR3: TGCGCCAGCAGACAAAGGACAGCGAGCACAGATACGCAGTATTTT. It encodes CASRQRTASTDTQYF. The chain employs TRBV4-1 and TRBJ2-3, with D possibly TRBD1 on 6 matching bases. V was pared by 6 bases and J by 0 bases, with 13 bases between. The length of the CDR3 is 15 residues. The germline V gene has CDR1 MGHRA and CDR2 YSYEKL.

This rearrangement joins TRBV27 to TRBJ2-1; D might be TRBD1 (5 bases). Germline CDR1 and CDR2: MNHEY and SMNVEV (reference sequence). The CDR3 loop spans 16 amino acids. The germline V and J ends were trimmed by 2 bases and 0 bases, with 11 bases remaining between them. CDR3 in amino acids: CASSLRQPSSYNEQFF. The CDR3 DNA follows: TGTGCCAGCAGTTTAAGACAGCCGAGCTCCTACAATGAGCAGTTCTTC.

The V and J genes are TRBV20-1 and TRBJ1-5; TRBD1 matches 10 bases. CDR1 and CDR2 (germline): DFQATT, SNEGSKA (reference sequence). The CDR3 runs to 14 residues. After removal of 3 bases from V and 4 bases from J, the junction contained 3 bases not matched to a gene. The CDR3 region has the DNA TGCAGTGCTAGGGTGGGACAGGGGAATCAGCCCCAGCATTTT. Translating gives CSARVGQGNQPQHF.

This chain's CDR3 is CASSNPPGMNTEAFF. CDR3 DNA: TGTGCCAGCAGCAACCCACCGGGCATGAACACTGAAGCTTTCTTT. The chain joins TRBV2 to TRBJ1-1, with unresolved D. This CDR3 spans 15 amino acids. CDR1 and CDR2 (germline): SNHLY, FYNNEI. V dropped 6 bases and J dropped 0 bases, with 14 bases sitting between them.

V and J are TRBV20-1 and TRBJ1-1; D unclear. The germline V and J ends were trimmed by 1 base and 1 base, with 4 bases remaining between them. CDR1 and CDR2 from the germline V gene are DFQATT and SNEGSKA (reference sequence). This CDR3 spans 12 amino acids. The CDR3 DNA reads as TGCAGTGCTAGAGTATCGAACACTGAAGCTTTCTTT. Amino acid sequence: CSARVSNTEAFF.

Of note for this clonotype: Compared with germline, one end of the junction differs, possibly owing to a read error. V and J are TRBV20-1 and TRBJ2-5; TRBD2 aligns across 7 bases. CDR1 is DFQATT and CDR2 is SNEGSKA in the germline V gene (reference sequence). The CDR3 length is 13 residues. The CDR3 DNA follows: TGCAGTGCTAGAGGGGTCGCGGGAGAGGCCCAGTACTTC. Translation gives CSARGVAGEAQYF.

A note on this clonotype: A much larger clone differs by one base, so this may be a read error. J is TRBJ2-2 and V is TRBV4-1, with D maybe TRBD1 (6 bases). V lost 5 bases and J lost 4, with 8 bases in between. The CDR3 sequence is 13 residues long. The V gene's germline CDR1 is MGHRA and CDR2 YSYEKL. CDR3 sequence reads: CASSCRGTGELFF. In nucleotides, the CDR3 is TGCGCCAGCAGCTGCAGGGGCACCGGGGAGCTGTTTTTT.

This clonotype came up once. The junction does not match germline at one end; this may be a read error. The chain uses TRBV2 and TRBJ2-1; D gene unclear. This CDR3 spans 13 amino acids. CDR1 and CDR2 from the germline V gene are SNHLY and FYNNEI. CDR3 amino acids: CTSSEIGNNEQFF. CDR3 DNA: TGTACCAGCAGTGAAATAGGGAACAATGAGCAGTTCTTC.

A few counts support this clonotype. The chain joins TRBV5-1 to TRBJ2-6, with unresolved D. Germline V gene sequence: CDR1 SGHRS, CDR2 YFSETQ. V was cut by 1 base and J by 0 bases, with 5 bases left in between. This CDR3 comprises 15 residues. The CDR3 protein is CASSLQPSGANVLTF. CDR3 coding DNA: TGCGCCAGCAGCTTGCAGCCCTCTGGGGCCAACGTCCTGACTTTC.